This T cell receptor beta chain derives from a study of metastatic and nonmetastatic thyroid tumors (dated by TCRdb to about 2020). Regarding the research as a whole: For patients with malignant and with benign thyroid disease, the researchers compared repertoires between peripheral blood samples and tumor or nodule tissue samples. Findings and caveats that apply to the study as a whole: TCR beta diversity was reported as significantly higher in malignant tumors than in benign nodules, in both blood and tumor samples.

V is pared back by 7 bases and J by 5 bases, with 5 bases lying between the germline termini. Including the terminal cysteine and phenylalanine, the CDR3 comprises 10 residues. The read is trimmed to its CDR3 DNA, 30 bases read in frame from base 1. CDR1 and CDR2 are read off the germline V gene as MNHNS and SASEGT. This clone was counted only a few times. Its binding antigen is unknown. Base-call qualities are not available, and no considerably larger clone is one nucleotide away. Library preparation employed PCR. Instrument on record: Illumina HiSeq 4000. High-throughput sequencing was used to profile the TCR beta-chain CDR3 region of each patient. The paper's processing steps were these. CDR3 differences across clinicopathological groups were used to build a classifier for discriminating distant-metastatic papillary thyroid cancer patients. The Shannon index was used to assess repertoire diversity, and the Morisita-Horn index was used to assess tumor-blood repertoire similarity. TCRdb reanalyzed the raw reads on its own, using fastp at Q25 for trimming and MiXCR for clone calling, and kept in-frame beta chains. The V and J calls come from TCRdb's annotation, not from the publication. The sample profile shows tens of thousands of clones; more than 25% of them were found once. Approximately 11% of the sample lies in the top ten.

No patient had received any treatment before thyroid surgery. Using T-cell receptor beta sequencing, the researchers looked back retrospectively at clinical samples from patients, gathered between about 2012 and 2019. The chain links TRBV6-1 with TRBJ1-1, with no D gene named confidently. Sequenced material: blood. The sequence was obtained from a male donor with papillary thyroid cancer or a benign thyroid nodule (not recorded which). Some clones in this sample may be carry-over from other donors' samples. The CDR3 loop reads CASIRTEAFF. The nucleotide sequence reads as follows: TGTGCCAGCATCAGGACTGAAGCTTTCTTT.